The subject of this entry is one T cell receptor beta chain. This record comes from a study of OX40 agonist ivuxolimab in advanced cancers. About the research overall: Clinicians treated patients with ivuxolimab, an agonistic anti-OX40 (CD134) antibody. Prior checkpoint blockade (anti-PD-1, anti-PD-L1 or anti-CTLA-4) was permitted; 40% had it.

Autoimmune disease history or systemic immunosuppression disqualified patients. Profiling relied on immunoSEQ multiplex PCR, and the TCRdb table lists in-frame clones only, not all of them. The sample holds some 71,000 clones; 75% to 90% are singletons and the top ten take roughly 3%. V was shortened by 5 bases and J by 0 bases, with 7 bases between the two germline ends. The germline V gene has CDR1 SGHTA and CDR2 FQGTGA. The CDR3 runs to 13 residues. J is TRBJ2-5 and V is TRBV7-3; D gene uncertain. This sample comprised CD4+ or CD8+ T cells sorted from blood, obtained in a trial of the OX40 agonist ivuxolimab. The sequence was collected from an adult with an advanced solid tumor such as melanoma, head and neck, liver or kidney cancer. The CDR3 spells CASSPNNQETQYF. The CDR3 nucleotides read TGTGCCAGCAGCCCGAACAACCAAGAGACCCAGTACTTC.